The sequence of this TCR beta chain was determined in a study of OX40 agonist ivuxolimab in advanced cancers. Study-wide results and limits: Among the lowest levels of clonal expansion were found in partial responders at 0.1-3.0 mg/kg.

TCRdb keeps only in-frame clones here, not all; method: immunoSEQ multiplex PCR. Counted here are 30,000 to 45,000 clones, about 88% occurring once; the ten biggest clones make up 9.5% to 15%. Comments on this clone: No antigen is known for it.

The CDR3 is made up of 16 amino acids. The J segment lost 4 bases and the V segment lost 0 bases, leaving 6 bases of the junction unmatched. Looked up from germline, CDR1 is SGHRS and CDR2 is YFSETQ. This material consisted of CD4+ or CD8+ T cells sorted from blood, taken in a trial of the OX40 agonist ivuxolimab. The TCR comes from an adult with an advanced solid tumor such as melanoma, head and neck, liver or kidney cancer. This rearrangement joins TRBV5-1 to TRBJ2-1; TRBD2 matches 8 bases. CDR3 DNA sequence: TGCGCCAGCAGCTTGGAGGCTAGCGGGCTGTACAATGAGCAGTTCTTC. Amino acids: CASSLEASGLYNEQFF.